This passage covers 13 T cell receptor beta chains from one sample sequenced in a study of CD8+ T cells in alopecia areata. cDNA serving as the sequencing template came from extracted, reverse transcribed RNA. Clones were read by immunoSEQ multiplex PCR, and TCRdb kept only the in-frame ones, dropping some. The sample lists just over 150,000 clones, 45% to 60% occurring once. The starting material was CD8+ T cells sorted from blood, obtained at week 0. Receptor source: a human donor with alopecia areata.

The genes are TRBV7-9 and TRBJ1-2; no reliable D call. The CDR3 extends over 14 amino acids. V was clipped by 1 base and J by 4 bases, with 10 bases between them. Per germline, CDR1 SEHNR and CDR2 FQNEAQ (reference sequence). The CDR3 nucleotides are TGTGCCAGCAGCTTAGATCTGGGATTCTATGGCTACACCTTC. Translated: CASSLDLGFYGYTF. The full variable domain, with the rest looked up from reference TRBV7-9 and TRBJ1-2, is DTGVSQNPRHKITKRGQNVTFRCDPISEHNRLYWYRQTLGQGPEFLTYFQNEAQLEKSRLLSDRFSAERPKGSFSTLEIQRTEQGDSAMYLCASSLDLGFYGYTFGSGTRLTVV.

V is TRBV27 and J is TRBJ2-1; 7 bases fit TRBD2. The CDR3 covers 18 residues. Germline CDR1 MNHEY, CDR2 SMNVEV (reference sequence). Losses at the gene ends were 0 bases for V and 7 bases for J; bases not matched to a gene: 15. Written as DNA, the CDR3 is TGTGCCAGCAGTTTATCTTGGGGGGGACTCTGGGAAGTAAATGAGCAGTTCTTC. Protein: CASSLSWGGLWEVNEQFF.

The chain has TRBV2 and TRBJ2-7, with unresolved D. Germline CDR1 is SNHLY and CDR2 is FYNNEI. This CDR3 has 15 residues. Trimming stripped 3 bases from V and 3 bases from J, with 15 bases between. CDR3 loop: CASSELQAINYEQYF. The DNA for the CDR3 is TGTGCCAGCAGTGAGCTACAAGCGATTAACTACGAGCAGTACTTC.

The V gene is TRBV6-5, the J gene TRBJ1-1; D gene ambiguous. This CDR3 has 13 amino acids. V was pared by 0 bases and J by 5 bases, with 7 bases between. CDR1 is MNHEY, CDR2 SVGAGI, per germline. In DNA form, the CDR3 reads TGTGCCAGCAGTTACTCATCGATAACTGAAGCTTTCTTT. Translation gives CASSYSSITEAFF.

The chain carries TRBV6-1 and TRBJ2-7, with D maybe TRBD1 (6 bases). Germline-derived CDR1 and CDR2 are MNHNS and SASEGT. This CDR3 is built from 13 residues. V gave up 8 bases and J gave up 2 bases, with 13 bases separating them. The CDR3 coding sequence is TGTGCCAGCCAGGGGCTCTTGGCCTACGAGCAGTACTTC. This codes for CASQGLLAYEQYF.

This clone has just a few counts. This chain links TRBV30 with TRBJ2-4; possible D gene TRBD1, 5 bases. This CDR3 region has 12 residues. V was shortened by 0 bases and J by 5 bases, with 5 bases between the two germline ends. The germline V gene has CDR1 GTSNPN and CDR2 SVGIG (reference sequence). CDR3 bases: TGTGCCTGGAGTGTAGGGGAAAACATTCAGTACTTC. Amino acids: CAWSVGENIQYF.

This chain links TRBV19 with TRBJ1-1; a possible D gene is TRBD1 (6 bases). The CDR3 length is 13 residues. Germline V gene data show CDR1 as LNHDA and CDR2 as SQIVND (reference sequence). The V and J ends lost 3 bases and 5 bases respectively, with 10 bases between them. CDR3 bases: TGTGCCAGTAGTATTAGCGGGACAACTGAAGCTTTCTTT. The encoded protein is CASSISGTTEAFF.

The genes are TRBV5-6 and TRBJ2-7, with 7 bases lining up with TRBD1. The germline V gene has CDR1 SGHDT and CDR2 YYEEEE. The CDR3 extends over 14 amino acids. Germline trimming cut 4 bases from V and 3 bases from J; bases unmatched to any gene: 7. This chain's CDR3 is CASSPTGTVYEQYF. In DNA, the CDR3 is TGTGCCAGCAGCCCCACCGGGACAGTCTACGAGCAGTACTTC.

V and J are TRBV2 and TRBJ2-6; tentatively, D is TRBD1 (6 bases). CDR3 length: 17 residues. V lost 6 bases to trimming and J lost 0 bases, with 15 bases between them. Germline-derived CDR1 and CDR2 are SNHLY and FYNNEI. The chain's CDR3 is CASSETGLISGANVLTF. CDR3 sequence (DNA): TGTGCCAGCAGCGAGACAGGCCTCATCTCTGGGGCCAACGTCCTGACTTTC.

This sequence joins TRBV19 and TRBJ2-7; D perhaps matches TRBD2 (7 bases). Per the germline V gene, CDR1 is LNHDA and CDR2 is SQIVND (reference sequence). Trimming took 5 bases from V and 5 from J, leaving 25 bases between them. The CDR3 has 17 amino acids. The CDR3 is CASSPDPPGTTSDEQYF. CDR3 bases: TGTGCCAGTAGTCCCGATCCCCCCGGGACAACTAGCGACGAGCAGTACTTC.

The rearrangement links TRBV30 to TRBJ1-4; 8 nucleotides line up with TRBD1. Losses at the gene ends were 1 base for V and 4 bases for J; bases not matched to a gene: 11. Germline V CDR1 and CDR2: GTSNPN, SVGIG (reference sequence). This CDR3 has 17 residues. CDR3 region: CAWSATGAPKDNEKLFF. The CDR3 DNA is TGTGCCTGGAGTGCGACAGGGGCCCCCAAAGATAATGAAAAACTGTTTTTT.

V gene TRBV29-1 combines with J gene TRBJ2-2, with 7 nucleotides matching TRBD1. Germline V gives CDR1 SQVTM, CDR2 ANQGSEA. The CDR3 has 13 residues. The V segment lost 6 bases and the J segment 0 bases; nucleotides outside the gene matches: 1. CDR3 coding DNA: TGCAGCGTCGGACAGGCGAACACCGGGGAGCTGTTTTTT. Translated: CSVGQANTGELFF.

This clone was counted only a few times. The chain joins TRBV29-1 to TRBJ2-3; 9 bases are shared with TRBD2. The V gene's germline CDR1 is SQVTM and CDR2 ANQGSEA. The J segment lost 5 bases and the V segment lost 3 bases, leaving 9 bases of the junction unmatched. The CDR3 length is 15 residues. The CDR3 bases are TGCAGCGTTGAGCTAGCGGGACCGAGTGGAGATACGCAGTATTTT. This encodes CSVELAGPSGDTQYF.